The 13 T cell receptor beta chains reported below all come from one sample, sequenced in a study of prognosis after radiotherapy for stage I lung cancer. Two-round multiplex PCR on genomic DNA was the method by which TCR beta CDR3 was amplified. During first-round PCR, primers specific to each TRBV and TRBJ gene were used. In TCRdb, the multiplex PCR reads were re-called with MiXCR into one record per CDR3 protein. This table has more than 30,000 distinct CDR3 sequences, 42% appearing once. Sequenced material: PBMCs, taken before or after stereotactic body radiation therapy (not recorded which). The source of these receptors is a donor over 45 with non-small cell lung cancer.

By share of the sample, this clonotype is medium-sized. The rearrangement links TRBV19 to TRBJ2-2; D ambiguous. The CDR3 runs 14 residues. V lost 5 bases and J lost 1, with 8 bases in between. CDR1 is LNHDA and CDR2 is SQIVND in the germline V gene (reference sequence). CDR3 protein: CASSQSQNTGELFF. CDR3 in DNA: TGTGCCAGTAGTCAATCGCAGAACACCGGGGAGCTGTTTTTT.

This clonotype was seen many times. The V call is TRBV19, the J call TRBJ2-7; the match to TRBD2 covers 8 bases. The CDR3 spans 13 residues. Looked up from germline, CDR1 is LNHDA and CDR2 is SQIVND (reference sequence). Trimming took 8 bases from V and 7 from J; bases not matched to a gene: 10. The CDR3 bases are TGTGCCAGTGGTACCGTAGCGGGGCATGAGCAGTACTTC. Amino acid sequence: CASGTVAGHEQYF.

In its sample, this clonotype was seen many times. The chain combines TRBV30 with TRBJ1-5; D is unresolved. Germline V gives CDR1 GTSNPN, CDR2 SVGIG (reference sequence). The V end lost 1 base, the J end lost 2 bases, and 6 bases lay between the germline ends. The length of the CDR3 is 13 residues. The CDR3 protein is CAWSAGGNQPQHF. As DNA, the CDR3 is TGTGCCTGGAGTGCTGGGGGCAATCAGCCCCAGCATTTT.

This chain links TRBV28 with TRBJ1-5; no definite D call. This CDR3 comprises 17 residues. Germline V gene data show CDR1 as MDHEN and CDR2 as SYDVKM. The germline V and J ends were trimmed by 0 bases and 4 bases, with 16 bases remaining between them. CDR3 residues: CASSLWSWQVVNQPQHF. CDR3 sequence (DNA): TGTGCCAGCAGTTTATGGAGCTGGCAGGTTGTAAATCAGCCCCAGCATTTT.

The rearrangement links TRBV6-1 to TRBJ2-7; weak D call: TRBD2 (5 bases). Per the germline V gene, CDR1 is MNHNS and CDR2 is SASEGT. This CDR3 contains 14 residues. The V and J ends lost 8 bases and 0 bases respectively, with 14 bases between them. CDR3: CASRVSGISYEQYF. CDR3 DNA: TGTGCCAGCCGTGTGAGCGGTATCTCCTACGAGCAGTACTTC.

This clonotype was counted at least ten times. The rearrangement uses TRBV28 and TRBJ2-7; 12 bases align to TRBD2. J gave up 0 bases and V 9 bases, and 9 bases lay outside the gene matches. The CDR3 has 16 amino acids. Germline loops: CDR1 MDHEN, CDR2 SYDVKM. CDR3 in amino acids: CARVRTSGVPSYEQYF. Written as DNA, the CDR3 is TGTGCCAGGGTAAGGACTAGCGGGGTCCCCTCCTACGAGCAGTACTTC.

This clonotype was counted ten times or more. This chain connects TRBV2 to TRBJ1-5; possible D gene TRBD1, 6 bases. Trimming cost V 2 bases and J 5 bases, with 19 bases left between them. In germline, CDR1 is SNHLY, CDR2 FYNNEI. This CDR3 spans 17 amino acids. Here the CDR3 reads CASSEYGGPGFYQPQHF. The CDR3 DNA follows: TGTGCCAGCAGTGAATATGGGGGGCCCGGGTTTTATCAGCCCCAGCATTTT. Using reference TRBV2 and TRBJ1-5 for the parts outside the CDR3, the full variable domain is EPEVTQTPSHQVTQMGQEVILRCVPISNHLYFYWYRQILGQKVEFLVSFYNNEISEKSEIFDDQFSVERPDGSNFTLKIRSTKLEDSAMYFCASSEYGGPGFYQPQHFGDGTRLSIL.

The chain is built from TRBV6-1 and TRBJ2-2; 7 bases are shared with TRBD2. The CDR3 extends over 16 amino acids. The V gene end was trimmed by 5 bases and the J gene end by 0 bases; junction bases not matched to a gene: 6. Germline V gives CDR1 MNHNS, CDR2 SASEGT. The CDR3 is CASSKRGGTNTGELFF. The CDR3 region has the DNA TGTGCCAGCAGTAAACGCGGGGGTACGAACACCGGGGAGCTGTTTTTT.

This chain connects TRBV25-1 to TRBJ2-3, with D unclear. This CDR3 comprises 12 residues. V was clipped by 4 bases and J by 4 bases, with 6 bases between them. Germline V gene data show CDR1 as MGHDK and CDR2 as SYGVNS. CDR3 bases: TGTGCCAGCAGTGTGGATTCAGATACGCAGTATTTT. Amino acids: CASSVDSDTQYF. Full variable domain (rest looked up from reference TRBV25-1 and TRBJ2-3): EADIYQTPRYLVIGTGKKITLECSQTMGHDKMYWYQQDPGMELHLIHYSYGVNSTEKGDLSSESTVSRIRTEHFPLTLESARPSHTSQYLCASSVDSDTQYFGPGTRLTVL.

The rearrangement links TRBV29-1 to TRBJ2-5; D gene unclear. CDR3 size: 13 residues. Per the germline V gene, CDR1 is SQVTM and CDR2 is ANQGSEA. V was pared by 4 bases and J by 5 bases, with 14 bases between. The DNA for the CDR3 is TGCAGCGTTGTCCCTGGGGTTGTGGAGACCCAGTACTTC. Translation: CSVVPGVVETQYF. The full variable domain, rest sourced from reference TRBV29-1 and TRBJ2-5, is SAVISQKPSRDICQRGTSLTIQCQVDSQVTMMFWYRQQPGQSLTLIATANQGSEATYESGFVIDKFPISRPNLTFSTLTVSNMSPEDSSIYLCSVVPGVVETQYFGPGTRLLVL.

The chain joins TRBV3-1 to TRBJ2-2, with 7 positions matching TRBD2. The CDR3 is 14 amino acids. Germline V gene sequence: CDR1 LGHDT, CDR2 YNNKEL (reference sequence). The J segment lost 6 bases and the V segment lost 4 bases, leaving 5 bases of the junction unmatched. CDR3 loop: CASSRDTSAGELFF. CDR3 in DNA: TGTGCCAGCAGCCGAGATACTAGCGCCGGGGAGCTGTTTTTT.

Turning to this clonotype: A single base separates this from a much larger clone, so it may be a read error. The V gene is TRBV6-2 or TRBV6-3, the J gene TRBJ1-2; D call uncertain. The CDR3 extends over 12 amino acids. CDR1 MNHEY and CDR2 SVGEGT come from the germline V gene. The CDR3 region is CASSYVGYGCTF. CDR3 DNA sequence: TGTGCCAGCAGTTACGTTGGCTATGGCTGCACCTTC.

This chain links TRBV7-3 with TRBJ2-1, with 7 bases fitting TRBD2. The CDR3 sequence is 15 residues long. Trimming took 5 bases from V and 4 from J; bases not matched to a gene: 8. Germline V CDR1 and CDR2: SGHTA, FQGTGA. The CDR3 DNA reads TGTGCCAGCAGCCCCCTTGCTAGCGGATACAATGAGCAGTTCTTC. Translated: CASSPLASGYNEQFF.